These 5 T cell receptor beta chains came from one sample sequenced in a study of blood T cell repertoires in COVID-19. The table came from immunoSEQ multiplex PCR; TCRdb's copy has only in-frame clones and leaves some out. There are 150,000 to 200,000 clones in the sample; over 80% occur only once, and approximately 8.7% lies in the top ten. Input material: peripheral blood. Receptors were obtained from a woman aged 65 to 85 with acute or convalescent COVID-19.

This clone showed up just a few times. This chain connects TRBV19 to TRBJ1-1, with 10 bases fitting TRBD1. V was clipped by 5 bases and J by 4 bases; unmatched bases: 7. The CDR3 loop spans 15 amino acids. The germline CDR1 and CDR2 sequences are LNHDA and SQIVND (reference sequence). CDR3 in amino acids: CASSLWTGGVTEAFF. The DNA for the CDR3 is TGTGCCAGTAGTCTCTGGACAGGGGGAGTCACTGAAGCTTTCTTT.

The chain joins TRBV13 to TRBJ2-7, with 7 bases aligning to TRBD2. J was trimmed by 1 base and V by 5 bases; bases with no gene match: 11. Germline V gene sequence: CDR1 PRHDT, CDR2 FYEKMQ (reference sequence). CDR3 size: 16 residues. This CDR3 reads CASSRWASGSSYEQYF. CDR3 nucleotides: TGTGCCAGCAGCAGGTGGGCTAGCGGATCATCCTACGAGCAGTACTTC.

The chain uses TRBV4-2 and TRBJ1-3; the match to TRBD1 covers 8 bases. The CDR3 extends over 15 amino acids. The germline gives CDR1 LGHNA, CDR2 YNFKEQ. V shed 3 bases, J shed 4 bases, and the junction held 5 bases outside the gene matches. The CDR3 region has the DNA TGTGCCAGCAGCCAGGCGGACAGGGCAGGAAACACCATATATTTT. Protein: CASSQADRAGNTIYF.

CDR3 bases: TGTGCCATCCACAGCGGGAGAAGGAGCACAGATACGCAGTATTTT. Protein: CAIHSGRRSTDTQYF. The chain combines TRBV28 with TRBJ2-3; TRBD2 agrees at 8 bases. In germline, CDR1 is MDHEN, CDR2 SYDVKM. The CDR3 spans 15 residues. Trimming cost V 10 bases and J 0 bases; bases outside gene matches: 9.

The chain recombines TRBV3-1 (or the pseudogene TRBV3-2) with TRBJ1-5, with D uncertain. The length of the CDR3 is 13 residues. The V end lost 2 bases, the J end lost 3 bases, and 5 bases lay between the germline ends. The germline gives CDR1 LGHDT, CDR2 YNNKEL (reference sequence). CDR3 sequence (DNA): TGTGCCAGCAGCCAAAGCCCCAATCAGCCCCAGCATTTT. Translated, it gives CASSQSPNQPQHF.